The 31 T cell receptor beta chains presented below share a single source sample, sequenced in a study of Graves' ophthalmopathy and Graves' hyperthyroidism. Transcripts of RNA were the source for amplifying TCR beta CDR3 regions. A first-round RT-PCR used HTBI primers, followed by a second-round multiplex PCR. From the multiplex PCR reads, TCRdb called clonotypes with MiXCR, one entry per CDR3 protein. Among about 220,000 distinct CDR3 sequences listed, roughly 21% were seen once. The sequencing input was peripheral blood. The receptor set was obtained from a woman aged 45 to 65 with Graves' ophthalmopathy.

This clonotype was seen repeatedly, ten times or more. CDR3 sequence reads: CASSRNSPGGGETQYF. CDR3 in DNA: TGTGCCAGTAGTAGGAACAGCCCCGGGGGAGGAGAGACCCAGTACTTC. This chain connects TRBV19 to TRBJ2-5; D is possibly TRBD2 (6 bases). This CDR3 spans 16 amino acids. Between the trimmed V and J ends, which lost 4 bases and 4 bases, there was a span of 19 bases. The V gene's germline CDR1 is LNHDA and CDR2 SQIVND (reference sequence).

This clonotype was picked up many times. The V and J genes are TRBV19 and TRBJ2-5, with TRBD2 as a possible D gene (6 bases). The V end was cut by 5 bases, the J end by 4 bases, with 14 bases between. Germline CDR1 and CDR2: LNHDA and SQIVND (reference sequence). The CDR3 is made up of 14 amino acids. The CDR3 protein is CASSRLGMRETQYF. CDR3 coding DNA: TGTGCCAGTAGTCGACTAGGTATGAGAGAGACCCAGTACTTC.

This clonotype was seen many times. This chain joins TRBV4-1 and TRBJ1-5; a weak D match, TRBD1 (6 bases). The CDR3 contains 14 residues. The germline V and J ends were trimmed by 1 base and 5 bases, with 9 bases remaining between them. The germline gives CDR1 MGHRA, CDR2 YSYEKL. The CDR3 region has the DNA TGCGCCAGCAGCCAAGGAAGGGGGGATCAGCCCCAGCATTTT. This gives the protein CASSQGRGDQPQHF.

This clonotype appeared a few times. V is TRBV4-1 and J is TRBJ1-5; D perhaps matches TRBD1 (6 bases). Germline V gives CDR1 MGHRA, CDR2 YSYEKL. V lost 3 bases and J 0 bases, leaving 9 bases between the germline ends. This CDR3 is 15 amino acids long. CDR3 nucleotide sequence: TGCGCCAGCAGCCAGCAACAGGGTAGCAATCAGCCCCAGCATTTT. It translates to CASSQQQGSNQPQHF.

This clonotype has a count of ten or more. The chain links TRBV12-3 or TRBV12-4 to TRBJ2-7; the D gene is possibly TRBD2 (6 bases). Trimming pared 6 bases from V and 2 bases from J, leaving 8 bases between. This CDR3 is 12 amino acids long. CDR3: CASSRTTYEQYF. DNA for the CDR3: TGTGCCAGCAGCCGGACTACCTACGAGCAGTACTTC.

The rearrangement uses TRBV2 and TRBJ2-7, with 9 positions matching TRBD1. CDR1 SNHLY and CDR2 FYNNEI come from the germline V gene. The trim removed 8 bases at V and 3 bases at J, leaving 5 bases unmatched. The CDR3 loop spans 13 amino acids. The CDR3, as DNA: TGTGCCAGCGTGGCGGGACAGGGCTACGAGCAGTACTTC. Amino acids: CASVAGQGYEQYF.

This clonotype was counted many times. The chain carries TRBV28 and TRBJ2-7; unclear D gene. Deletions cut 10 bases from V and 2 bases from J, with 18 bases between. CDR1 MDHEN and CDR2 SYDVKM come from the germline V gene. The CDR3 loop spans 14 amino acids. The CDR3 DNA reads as TGTGCCACCACCTATCACGTCGGTACCTACGAGCAGTACTTC. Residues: CATTYHVGTYEQYF.

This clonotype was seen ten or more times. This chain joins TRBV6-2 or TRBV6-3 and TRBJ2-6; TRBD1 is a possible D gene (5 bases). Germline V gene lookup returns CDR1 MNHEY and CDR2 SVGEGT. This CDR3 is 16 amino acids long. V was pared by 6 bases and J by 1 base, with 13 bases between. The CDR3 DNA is TGTGCCAGCAGCAAACCCTCAGGGTCTGGGGCCAACGTCCTGACTTTC. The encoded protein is CASSKPSGSGANVLTF.

The CDR3 loop reads CASGTSVFEQYF. CDR3 in DNA: TGTGCCAGCGGGACTAGCGTGTTCGAGCAGTACTTC. The gene calls are TRBV6-1 and TRBJ2-7; 10 positions agree with TRBD2. The CDR3 loop spans 12 amino acids. Germline V gives CDR1 MNHNS, CDR2 SASEGT. Trimming removed 8 bases from V and 6 bases from J; junction bases left unmatched: 4.

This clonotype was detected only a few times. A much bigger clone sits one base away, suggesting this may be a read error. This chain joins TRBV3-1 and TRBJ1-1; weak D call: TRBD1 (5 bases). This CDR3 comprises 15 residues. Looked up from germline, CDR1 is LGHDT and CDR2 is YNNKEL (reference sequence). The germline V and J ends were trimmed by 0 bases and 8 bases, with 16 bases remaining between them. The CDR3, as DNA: TGTGCCAGCAGCCAAGATCGGGCATGGGGCGGCGAAGCTTTCTTT. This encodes CASSQDRAWGGEAFF.

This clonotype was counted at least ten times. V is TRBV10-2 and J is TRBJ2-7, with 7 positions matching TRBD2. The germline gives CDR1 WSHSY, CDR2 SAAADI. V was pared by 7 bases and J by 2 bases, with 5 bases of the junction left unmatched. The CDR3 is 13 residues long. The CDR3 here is CASTKRGAYEQYF. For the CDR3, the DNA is TGCGCCAGCACCAAACGGGGGGCCTACGAGCAGTACTTC.

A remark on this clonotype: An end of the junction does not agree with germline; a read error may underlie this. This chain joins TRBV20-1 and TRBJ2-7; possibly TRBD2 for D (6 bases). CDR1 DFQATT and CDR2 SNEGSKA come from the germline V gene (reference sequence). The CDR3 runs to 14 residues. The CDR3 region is CSARNPGLSYVQYF. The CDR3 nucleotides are TGCAGTGCTAGAAATCCGGGACTCTCCTACGTGCAGTACTTC.

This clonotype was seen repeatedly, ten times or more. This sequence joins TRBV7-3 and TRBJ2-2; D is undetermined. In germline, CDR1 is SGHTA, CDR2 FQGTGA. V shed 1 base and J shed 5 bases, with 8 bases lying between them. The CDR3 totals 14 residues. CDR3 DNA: TGTGCCAGCAGCTTAATGGTTGGGACCGGGGAGCTGTTTTTT. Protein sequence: CASSLMVGTGELFF.

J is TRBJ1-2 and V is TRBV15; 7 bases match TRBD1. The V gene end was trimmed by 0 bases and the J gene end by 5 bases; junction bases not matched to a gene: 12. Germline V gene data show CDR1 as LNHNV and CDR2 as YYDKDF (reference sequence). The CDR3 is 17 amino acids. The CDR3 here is CATSREYLAQGLYGYTF. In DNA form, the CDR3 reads TGTGCCACCAGCAGAGAGTACCTCGCACAGGGGCTTTATGGCTACACCTTC.

Here the CDR3 reads CASSSTFKTGGYEQYF. The CDR3 DNA is TGTGCCAGCAGTTCGACCTTTAAGACAGGGGGCTACGAGCAGTACTTC. This chain connects TRBV6-5 to TRBJ2-7; 9 bases match TRBD1. Germline CDR1 reads MNHEY; CDR2 reads SVGAGI. Germline trimming cut 4 bases from V and 3 bases from J; bases unmatched to any gene: 10. The CDR3 loop spans 16 amino acids.

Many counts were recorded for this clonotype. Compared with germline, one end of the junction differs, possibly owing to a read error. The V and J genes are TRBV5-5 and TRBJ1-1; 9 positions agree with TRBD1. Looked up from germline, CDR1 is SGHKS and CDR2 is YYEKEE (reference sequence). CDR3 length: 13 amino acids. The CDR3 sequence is CASSPRTGVETFF. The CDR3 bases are TGTGCCAGCAGCCCCAGGACAGGGGTTGAAACTTTCTTT. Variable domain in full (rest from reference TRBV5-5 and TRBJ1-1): DAGVTQSPTHLIKTRGQQVTLRCSPISGHKSVSWYQQVLGQGPQFIFQYYEKEERGRGNFPDRFSARQFPNYSSELNVNALLLGDSALYLCASSPRTGVETFFGQGTRLTVV.

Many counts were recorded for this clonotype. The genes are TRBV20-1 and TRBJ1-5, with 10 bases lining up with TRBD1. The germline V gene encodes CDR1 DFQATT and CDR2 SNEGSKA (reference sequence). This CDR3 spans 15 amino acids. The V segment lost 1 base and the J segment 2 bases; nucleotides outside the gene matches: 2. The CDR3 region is CSARAGTGGNQPQHF. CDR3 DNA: TGCAGTGCTAGAGCCGGGACAGGGGGCAATCAGCCCCAGCATTTT.

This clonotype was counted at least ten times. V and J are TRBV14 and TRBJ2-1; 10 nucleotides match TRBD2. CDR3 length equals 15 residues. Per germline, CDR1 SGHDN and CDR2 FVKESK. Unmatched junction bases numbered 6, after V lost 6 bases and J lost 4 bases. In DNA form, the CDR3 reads TGTGCCAGCAGACCACTAGCGGGACTTTACAATGAGCAGTTCTTC. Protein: CASRPLAGLYNEQFF.

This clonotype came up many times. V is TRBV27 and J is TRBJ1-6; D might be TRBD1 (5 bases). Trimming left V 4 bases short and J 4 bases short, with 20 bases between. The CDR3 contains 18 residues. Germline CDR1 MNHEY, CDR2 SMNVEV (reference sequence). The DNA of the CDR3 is TGTGCCAGCAGTTCCCGCCGGGACGCCCTTAGTTATAATTCACCCCTCCACTTT. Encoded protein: CASSSRRDALSYNSPLHF.

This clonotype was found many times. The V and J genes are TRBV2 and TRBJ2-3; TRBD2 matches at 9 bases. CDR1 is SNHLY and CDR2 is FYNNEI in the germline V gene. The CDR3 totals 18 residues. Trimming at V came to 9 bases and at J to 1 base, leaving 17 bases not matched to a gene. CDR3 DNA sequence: TGTGCCAGTAGAGGGGGGGCTAGCGGGACCTTCGGCACAGATACGCAGTATTTT. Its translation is CASRGGASGTFGTDTQYF.

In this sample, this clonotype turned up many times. CDR3 coding DNA: TGCAGTGCTAGCGGGACTAGCGGGAGGTGGTCGGAGACCCAGTACTTC. Residues: CSASGTSGRWSETQYF. The V gene is TRBV20-1, the J gene TRBJ2-5, with TRBD2 matching over 15 bases. Germline V gene lookup returns CDR1 DFQATT and CDR2 SNEGSKA (reference sequence). This CDR3 is built from 16 residues. The trim removed 3 bases at V and 5 bases at J, leaving 7 bases unmatched.

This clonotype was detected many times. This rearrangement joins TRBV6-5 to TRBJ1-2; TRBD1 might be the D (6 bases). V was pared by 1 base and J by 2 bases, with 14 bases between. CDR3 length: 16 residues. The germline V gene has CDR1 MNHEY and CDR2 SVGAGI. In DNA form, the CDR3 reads TGTGCCAGCAGTTACTTCGTGGGGCAGGGGAACTATGGCTACACCTTC. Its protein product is CASSYFVGQGNYGYTF.

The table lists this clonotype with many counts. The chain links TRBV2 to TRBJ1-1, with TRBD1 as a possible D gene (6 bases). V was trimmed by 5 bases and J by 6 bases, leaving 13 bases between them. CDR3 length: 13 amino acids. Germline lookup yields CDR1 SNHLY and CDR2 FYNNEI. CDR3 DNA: TGTGCCAGCAGTATACGGGGGCCCTCTGAAGCTTTCTTT. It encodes CASSIRGPSEAFF.

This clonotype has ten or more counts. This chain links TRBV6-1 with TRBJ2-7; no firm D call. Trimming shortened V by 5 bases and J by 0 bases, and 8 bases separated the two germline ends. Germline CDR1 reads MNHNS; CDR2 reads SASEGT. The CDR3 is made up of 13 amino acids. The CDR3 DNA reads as TGTGCCAGCAGTAAACATCGCTCCTACGAGCAGTACTTC. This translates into CASSKHRSYEQYF.

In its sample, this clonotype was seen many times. The CDR3 DNA is TGTGCCAGCACCGAAGGAGGACAGGGGGACTATGGCTACACCTTC. It specifies CASTEGGQGDYGYTF. The chain has TRBV12-3 or TRBV12-4 and TRBJ1-2; 10 nucleotides line up with TRBD1. Losses at the gene ends were 7 bases for V and 3 bases for J; bases not matched to a gene: 8. The CDR3 totals 15 residues.

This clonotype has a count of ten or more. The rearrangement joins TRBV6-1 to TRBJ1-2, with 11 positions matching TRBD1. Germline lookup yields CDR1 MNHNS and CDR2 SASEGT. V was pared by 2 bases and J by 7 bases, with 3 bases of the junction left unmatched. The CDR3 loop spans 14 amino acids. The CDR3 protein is CASSELDRGLGYTF. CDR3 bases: TGTGCCAGCAGTGAACTGGACAGGGGGCTTGGCTACACCTTC.

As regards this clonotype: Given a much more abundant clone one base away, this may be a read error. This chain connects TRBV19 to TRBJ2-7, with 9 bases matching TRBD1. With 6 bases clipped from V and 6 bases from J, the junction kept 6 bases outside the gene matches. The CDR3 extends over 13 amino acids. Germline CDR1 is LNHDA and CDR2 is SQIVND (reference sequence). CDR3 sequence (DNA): TGTGCCAGTAGGGGACAGGGAATCTGCGAGCAGTACTTC. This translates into CASRGQGICEQYF.

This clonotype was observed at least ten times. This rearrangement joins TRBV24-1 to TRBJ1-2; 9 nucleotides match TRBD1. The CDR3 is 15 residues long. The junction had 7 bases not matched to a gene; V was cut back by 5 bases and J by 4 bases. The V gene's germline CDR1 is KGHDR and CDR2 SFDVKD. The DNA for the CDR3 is TGTGCCACCAGTGCTGGGACAGGGACCCTCTATGGCTACACCTTC. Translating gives CATSAGTGTLYGYTF.

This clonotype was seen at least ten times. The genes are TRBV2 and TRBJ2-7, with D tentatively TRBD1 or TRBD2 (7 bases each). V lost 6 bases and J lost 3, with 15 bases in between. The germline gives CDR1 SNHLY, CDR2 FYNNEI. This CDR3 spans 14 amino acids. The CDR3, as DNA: TGTGCCAGCAGCTTCAGGGGGGGAGGCTACGAGCAGTACTTC. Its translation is CASSFRGGGYEQYF.

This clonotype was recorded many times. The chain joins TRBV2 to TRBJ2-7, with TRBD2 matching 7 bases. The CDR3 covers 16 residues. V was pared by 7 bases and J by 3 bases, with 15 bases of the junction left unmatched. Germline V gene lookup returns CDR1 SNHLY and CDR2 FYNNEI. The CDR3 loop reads CASKRREGRTSYEQYF. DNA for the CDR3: TGTGCCAGCAAACGGAGGGAGGGTAGGACAAGCTACGAGCAGTACTTC.

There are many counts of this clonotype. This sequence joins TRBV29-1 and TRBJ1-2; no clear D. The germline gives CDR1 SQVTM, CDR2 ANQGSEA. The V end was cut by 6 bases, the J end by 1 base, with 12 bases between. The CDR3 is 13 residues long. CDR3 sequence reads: CSVAPGINYGYTF. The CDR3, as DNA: TGCAGCGTCGCCCCGGGTATTAACTATGGCTACACCTTC.